Listed below are T cell receptor beta chains from one sample, sequenced in a study of spatial heterogeneity in lung cancer. TCRdb called the 5' RACE reads again in MiXCR, with one record for every CDR3 protein. The sample contains around 24,000 distinct CDR3 sequences, roughly 13% of which appear only once. This sample comprised PBMCs, obtained at surgery. All receptors derive from a female donor with early-stage non-small cell lung cancer. CDR3s include the opening cysteine and the closing phenylalanine or tryptophan. The order of the fields is clone size, D gene, J gene, V gene, CDR3 DNA, CDR3 protein. A D gene is named only where the DNA matches it firmly. Clone sizes are given selectively: once, few, many, or a class where the clone is expanded.

many,TRBD1,TRBJ2-7,TRBV28,TGTGCCAGCAGTCCCTCGGACAGGGTTGGGGAGCAGTACTTC,CASSPSDRVGEQYF
.,TRBD2,TRBJ2-3,TRBV14,TGTGCCAGCAGCCAAGATCAGGGACTACGCACAGATACGCAGTATTTT,CASSQDQGLRTDTQYF
many,TRBD1,TRBJ2-7,TRBV28,TGTGCCAGCAGGGATGGGACAGGCATATACTACGAGCAGTACTTC,CASRDGTGIYYEQYF
many,TRBD2,TRBJ2-5,TRBV7-9,TGTGCCAGCAGTCCACTAGCGGGAGGGCCAGAGACCCAGTACTTC,CASSPLAGGPETQYF
many,.,TRBJ1-5,TRBV4-1,TGCGCCAGCAGCCAACAGGTACTTAGCAATCAGCCCCAGCATTTT,CASSQQVLSNQPQHF
many,.,TRBJ1-1,TRBV7-9,TGTGCCAGCAGCCCAGGGAATGAAGCTTTCTTT,CASSPGNEAFF
many,TRBD1,TRBJ2-1,TRBV20-1,TGCAGTGCGTCGGACAGGGCCTACAATGAGCAGTTCTTC,CSASDRAYNEQFF
many,TRBD2,TRBJ2-1,TRBV12-3/TRBV12-4,TGTGCCAGCAGTTTGGGCGGGGGGACAAACAATGAGCAGTTCTTC,CASSLGGGTNNEQFF
many,TRBD2,TRBJ2-3,TRBV7-3,TGTGCCAGCAGCTTGCTGCGGGGGGGACGATATAGCACAGATACGCAGTATTTT,CASSLLRGGRYSTDTQYF
many,TRBD1,TRBJ1-6,TRBV4-3,TGCGCCAGCCGAGTCGGGACAGGGAATTCACCCCTCCACTTT,CASRVGTGNSPLHF
many,.,TRBJ1-5,TRBV20-1,TGCAGTGCTCTTGACGACCCCTTTCGGGCCCAGCATTTT,CSALDDPFRAQHF
medium-sized,TRBD2,TRBJ2-3,TRBV4-2,TGTGCCACCACTAGCGGGGAGGATACGCAGTATTTT,CATTSGEDTQYF
.,TRBD2,TRBJ2-3,TRBV20-1,TGCAGTGCTCTCCCTAGCGGGACGTCGACAGATACGCAGTATTTT,CSALPSGTSTDTQYF
many,.,TRBJ1-1,TRBV9,TGTGCCAGCAGCGTCGACCGGGAGCCCGAAGTTTTCTTT,CASSVDREPEVFF
many,TRBD1,TRBJ2-5,TRBV9,TGTGCCAGCAGCCTACCGGACAGGGGGGAAACCCAGTACTTC,CASSLPDRGETQYF
many,TRBD2,TRBJ2-7,TRBV29-1,TGCAGCGTTGAGATGAAGGGCACTAGCGGGAGAAACGAGCAGTACTTC,CSVEMKGTSGRNEQYF
many,.,TRBJ1-2,TRBV25-1,TGTGCCAGCAGTGGGACAGAGGCTCCCTATGGCTACACCTTC,CASSGTEAPYGYTF
few,.,TRBJ2-1,TRBV23-1,TGCGCCAGCCTCTGGCAGGGGAAGGGGCGGCAGTTCTTC,CASLWQGKGRQFF
many,TRBD2,TRBJ2-2,TRBV19,TGTGCCAGTAGTATTACGGTAGCGGGAAGCACCGGGGAGCTGTTTTTT,CASSITVAGSTGELFF
many,TRBD2,TRBJ2-7,TRBV20-1,TGCAGTGCTGGGGGGGGGTACGAGCAGTACTTC,CSAGGGYEQYF
.,.,TRBJ2-1,TRBV20-1,TGCAGTGCTTGTCTAGGTCTAAACTACAATGAGCAGTTCTTC,CSACLGLNYNEQFF
many,TRBD1,TRBJ1-1,TRBV13,TGTGCCAGCAGCATCCGACAGGGGCCGAACACTGAAGCTTTCTTT,CASSIRQGPNTEAFF
many,.,TRBJ2-4,TRBV9,TGTGCCAGCAGCACCGGGGCTTTACAAAACATTCAGTACTTC,CASSTGALQNIQYF
many,TRBD2,TRBJ2-3,TRBV6-5,TGTGCCAGCAGCCTAGCGGGGGGCACAGATACGCAGTATTTT,CASSLAGGTDTQYF
many,.,TRBJ2-6,TRBV9,TGTGCCAGCAGCGTACGGCCCCGGGACACCTCGGAAGGGGCCAACGTCCTGACTTTC,CASSVRPRDTSEGANVLTF
.,.,TRBJ2-3,TRBV5-6,TGTGCCAGCAGCCTAGAGACCGGTACGCAGTATTTT,CASSLETGTQYF
many,.,TRBJ1-1,TRBV28,TGTGCCAGCAGACCGCTGGGCTTGAACACTGAAGCTTTCTTT,CASRPLGLNTEAFF
few,TRBD2,TRBJ2-2,TRBV7-2,TGTGCCAGCAGCCCGGGACTAGCCAGCGGGGAGCTGTTTTTT,CASSPGLASGELFF
many,.,TRBJ2-7,TRBV9,TGTGCCAGCAGCGTAGGAGGGGGAGGGGACGAGCAGTACTTC,CASSVGGGGDEQYF
.,.,TRBJ1-3,TRBV20-1,TGCAGTGCAGGGGGGTCATGGAACACCATATATTTT,CSAGGSWNTIYF
many,.,TRBJ2-2,TRBV6-2/TRBV6-3,TGTGCCAGCAAAGGAAGACGGGCGACGTGGGACACCGGGGAGCTGTTTTTT,CASKGRRATWDTGELFF
.,TRBD1,TRBJ1-3,TRBV30,TGTGCCTTCACCGGGACAGGGAACACCATATATTTT,CAFTGTGNTIYF
.,.,TRBJ2-7,TRBV27,TGTGCCAGCAGTTTAAGGGCAGGGACGGCCTACGAGCAGTACTTC,CASSLRAGTAYEQYF
few,.,TRBJ2-3,TRBV20-1,TGCAGTGCTAGCGGGAGACGGACTAGCACAGATACGCAGTATTTT,CSASGRRTSTDTQYF
few,.,TRBJ2-7,TRBV6-6,TGTGCCAGCAGTTACTCGAGAAACGAGCAGTACTTC,CASSYSRNEQYF
.,.,TRBJ2-7,TRBV20-1,TGCAGTGTTGACGCTAGCACATACTACGAGCAGTACTTC,CSVDASTYYEQYF
medium-sized,.,TRBJ2-4,TRBV28,TGTGCCAGCACCGCACGGGTAGCCATTCCAAACATTCAGTACTTC,CASTARVAIPNIQYF
many,.,TRBJ1-1,TRBV27,TGTGCCAGCAGTTTAGGTCGGACGAACACTGAAGCTTTCTTT,CASSLGRTNTEAFF
.,.,TRBJ2-1,TRBV11-3,TGTGCCAGCAGCCCTACAATTAGCCCCTACAATGAGCAGTTCTTC,CASSPTISPYNEQFF
few,.,TRBJ2-1,TRBV9,TGTGCCAGCAGCGTCCACCCGGGGCCAACACCCAATGAGCAGTTCTTC,CASSVHPGPTPNEQFF
many,.,TRBJ2-1,TRBV7-9,TGTGCCAGCAGCTCCCCGGGACAAGAGCAGTTCTTC,CASSSPGQEQFF
many,.,TRBJ2-5,TRBV5-1,TGCGCCAGCAGCCGCTCGGTTGGGGCGCAAGAGACCCAGTACTTC,CASSRSVGAQETQYF
many,.,TRBJ2-3,TRBV7-9,TGTGCCAGCAGCTTAGCGGACTATAGAGATTCCACAGATACGCAGTATTTT,CASSLADYRDSTDTQYF
many,TRBD1,TRBJ2-7,TRBV7-2,TGTGCCAGCAGCTTGGACAGGGGCGGCTACGAGCAGTACTTC,CASSLDRGGYEQYF
many,TRBD2,TRBJ2-1,TRBV6-2/TRBV6-3,TGTGCCAGCAGCTCTACTAGCGGGGGGTACAATGAGCAGTTCTTC,CASSSTSGGYNEQFF
.,.,TRBJ2-6,TRBV3-1,TGTGCCAGCAGCCAAGGCCAGGTTGCTGGTGGGGCCAACGTCCTGACTTTC,CASSQGQVAGGANVLTF
many,.,TRBJ2-2,TRBV7-3,TGTGCCAGCAGCCCGTTGGGTCTGGCCGGGGAGCTGTTTTTT,CASSPLGLAGELFF
many,.,TRBJ1-6,TRBV4-3,TGCGCCAGCAGCCAAGGATACTCCGGTTCACCCCTCCACTTT,CASSQGYSGSPLHF
many,.,TRBJ2-7,TRBV30,TGTGCCTGGAGCTTATCGGCCTACGAGCAGTACTTC,CAWSLSAYEQYF
many,.,TRBJ1-1,TRBV20-1,TGCAGTGCTAGAGATCAGGGGCCCACTGAAGCTTTCTTT,CSARDQGPTEAFF
many,.,TRBJ2-7,TRBV4-3,TGCGCCAGCAGCCAAGGGGCGGGTTCCTACGAGCAGTACTTC,CASSQGAGSYEQYF
.,.,TRBJ1-5,TRBV7-2,TGTGCCAGCAGCTCACTAGGGGCCGATCAGCCCCAGCATTTT,CASSSLGADQPQHF
many,.,TRBJ2-3,TRBV7-2,TGTGCCAGCCGGGGGGCAAATTCAGATACGCAGTATTTT,CASRGANSDTQYF
.,TRBD1,TRBJ1-2,TRBV29-1,TGCAGCGTTGAGAAAGGGGGCTCCACTAACTATGGCTACACCTTC,CSVEKGGSTNYGYTF
few,.,TRBJ2-7,TRBV15,TGTGCCACCAGTCACGCGGATCTACGAGGGCAGTACTTC,CATSHADLRGQYF
many,TRBD2,TRBJ2-7,TRBV20-1,TGCAGTGCTACGTTTCTAGCGGGCCCCATGTACGAGCAGTACTTC,CSATFLAGPMYEQYF
many,TRBD1,TRBJ2-2,TRBV7-7,TGTGCTAGCAGCTTAGCCGGAGGGACAGGGAACACCGGGGAGCTGTTTTTT,CASSLAGGTGNTGELFF
many,TRBD2,TRBJ2-2,TRBV12-3/TRBV12-4,TGTGCCAGCAGCCTGAGACTAGCAACCGCGACCACCGGGGAGCTGTTTTTT,CASSLRLATATTGELFF